Listed below are T cell receptor beta chains from one sample, sequenced in a study of blood T cell repertoires in COVID-19. Some clones are missing from TCRdb's copy, which holds only in-frame ones; the method was immunoSEQ multiplex PCR. The sample consists of under 300,000 clones, about 88% of them appearing once. The sample was peripheral blood. The receptors stem from a woman in her 40s who had recovered from COVID-19. The CDR3 runs from the conserved cysteine through the conserved F or W. D genes are given only for firm matches. Expanded clones get a size class; other rows say once, few or many, or leave the size out.

abundance	j_gene	d_gene	v_gene	len	CDR3nt	CDR3aa
-	TRBJ1-2	-	TRBV9	13	TGTGCCAGCAGCGTAGAAGGGGTAGTTGGCTACACCTTC	CASSVEGVVGYTF
-	TRBJ2-5	-	TRBV5-5	13	TGTGCCAGCAGCTTGGCTCCCGGGGAGACCCAGTACTTC	CASSLAPGETQYF
-	TRBJ1-2	-	TRBV7-2	18	TGTGCCAGCAGCTTCGGTTACGGCACAGGACCGAATAACTATGGCTACACCTTC	CASSFGYGTGPNNYGYTF
many	TRBJ1-5	TRBD1	TRBV3-1/TRBV3-2	15	TGTGCCAGCAGCGGGACAGGGGGATTCAATCAGCCCCAGCATTTT	CASSGTGGFNQPQHF
-	TRBJ2-7	TRBD1	TRBV29-1	13	TGCAGCGTTGCGGGACAGTATTACTACGAGCAGTACTTC	CSVAGQYYYEQYF
-	TRBJ2-5	-	TRBV19	13	TGTGCCAGTAGTATACAGGGTTCCGAGACCCAGTACTTC	CASSIQGSETQYF
-	TRBJ1-6	TRBD1	TRBV7-6	18	TGTGCCAGCAGCTTATTACCTCACCCAGGGGGTAACAATTCACCCCTCCACTTT	CASSLLPHPGGNNSPLHF
-	TRBJ1-5	TRBD1	TRBV18	17	TGTGCCAGCTCATCTGCCGGGACAGGGGGCAGCAATCAGCCCCAGCATTTT	CASSSAGTGGSNQPQHF
-	TRBJ1-6	TRBD1	TRBV6-4	15	TGTGCCAGCAGTGCGGGCAGGGGGCGAAATTCACCCCTCCACTTT	CASSAGRGRNSPLHF
-	TRBJ2-1	-	TRBV1	15	TGCACCAGCAGCCAAGAAAGCGGGGTATACAATGAGCAGTTCTTC	CTSSQESGVYNEQFF
-	TRBJ1-1	-	TRBV5-8	13	TGTGCCAGCAGCCGAACAATGAACACTGAAGCTTTCTTT	CASSRTMNTEAFF
-	TRBJ2-4	-	TRBV28	15	TGTGCCAGCAGATCCCAAAAGCTAGCCAAAAACATTCAGTACTTC	CASRSQKLAKNIQYF
-	TRBJ2-7	TRBD1	TRBV9	15	TGTGCCAGCAGCGGAGGGGACAGGGGTTCCTACGAGCAGTACTTC	CASSGGDRGSYEQYF
-	TRBJ2-1	-	TRBV11-2	12	TGTGCCAGCAGCCCATGGGGGGATGAGCAGTTCTTC	CASSPWGDEQFF
-	TRBJ1-1	TRBD1	TRBV19	14	TGTGCCAGTAGGACGACAGGGGGAGGCACTGAAGCTTTCTTT	CASRTTGGGTEAFF
-	TRBJ2-3	-	TRBV4-1	15	TGCGCCAGCCGTGCTAGGGGTGGCGACACAGATACGCAGTATTTT	CASRARGGDTDTQYF
-	TRBJ1-4	TRBD1	TRBV11-3	15	TGTGCCAGCAGCCTACAGGGGATGGTGGGAGAAAAACTGTTTTTT	CASSLQGMVGEKLFF
-	TRBJ2-5	-	TRBV27	15	TGTGCCAGCAGTTTATCGGGGCGGGAACAAGAGACCCAGTACTTC	CASSLSGREQETQYF
-	TRBJ2-7	-	TRBV25-1	14	TGTGCCAGCAGTGGCTCCGGTCCGGCCTACGAGCAGTACTTC	CASSGSGPAYEQYF
-	TRBJ1-2	TRBD1	TRBV6-2/TRBV6-3	15	TGTGCCAGCAGTTACGGTCAGGGGGCCCCCTATGGCTACACCTTC	CASSYGQGAPYGYTF
-	TRBJ2-1	TRBD2	TRBV6-2/TRBV6-3	15	TGTGCCAGCAGTTACTCAGCGGGGCAATACAATGAGCAGTTCTTC	CASSYSAGQYNEQFF
once	TRBJ2-6	-	TRBV27	18	TGTGCCAGCAGTTTCCGGCTAGACCCCAGGGTTGTGGCCAACGTCCTGACTTTC	CASSFRLDPRVVANVLTF
once	TRBJ1-2	-	TRBV27	13	TGTGCCAGCAGTACGGACAGAAACTATGGCTACACCTTC	CASSTDRNYGYTF
few	TRBJ2-3	-	TRBV19	17	TGTGCCAGTAGTGCACGACAGGCCCTTGCTAGCACAGATACGCAGTATTTT	CASSARQALASTDTQYF
-	TRBJ1-3	-	TRBV7-2	15	TGTGCCAGCAGCTTAGACAGGAACGCTGGAAACACCATATATTTT	CASSLDRNAGNTIYF
-	TRBJ2-5	-	TRBV7-7	14	TGTGCTAGCAGCCATGCAGGGCTCCAAGAGACCCAGTACTTC	CASSHAGLQETQYF
-	TRBJ2-2	-	TRBV9	12	TGTGCCAGCAGCCCCAGGCACGGGGAGCTGTTTTTT	CASSPRHGELFF
-	TRBJ2-7	-	TRBV5-4	15	TGTGCCAGCAGCTTGGGAGGGGCGGGGGCGTACGAGCAGTACTTC	CASSLGGAGAYEQYF
-	TRBJ2-7	TRBD1	TRBV19	13	TGTGCCAGTGGGACAGGTCGGGTCGACGAGCAGTACTTC	CASGTGRVDEQYF
-	TRBJ1-5	-	TRBV6-2/TRBV6-3	17	TGTGCCAGCAGGCCTCCGACAGGTTATTTTCGCAATCAGCCCCAGCATTTT	CASRPPTGYFRNQPQHF
-	TRBJ2-1	-	TRBV20-1	10	TGCAGTGCTAGAGCGGATGAGCAGTTCTTC	CSARADEQFF
-	TRBJ2-5	TRBD2	TRBV6-2/TRBV6-3	14	TGTGCCAGCAGTTACAGCGGGAGGTCGGAGACCCAGTACTTC	CASSYSGRSETQYF
-	TRBJ2-3	-	TRBV6-5	15	TGTGCCAGCAGGAGGGCCCCAAGCGGCACAGATACGCAGTATTTT	CASRRAPSGTDTQYF
-	TRBJ2-7	TRBD1	TRBV5-8	15	TGTGCCAGCAGCTTGACGACAGGGATGACCTACGAGCAGTACTTC	CASSLTTGMTYEQYF
-	TRBJ2-2	-	TRBV5-1	13	TGCGCCAGCAGATACGGCACGGGCGGGGAGCTGTTTTTT	CASRYGTGGELFF
-	TRBJ1-2	TRBD1	TRBV7-9	15	TGTGCCAGCAGCTTACCCATGACAGGGAGCTATGGCTACACCTTC	CASSLPMTGSYGYTF
-	TRBJ1-4	-	TRBV19	15	TGTGCCAGTAGTAGACCGACAGCAACTAATGAAAAACTGTTTTTT	CASSRPTATNEKLFF
-	TRBJ2-4	TRBD1	TRBV4-2	17	TGTGCCAGCAGCCATTCCCGTGGTCAGGGGGTGGAGAACATTCAGTACTTC	CASSHSRGQGVENIQYF
-	TRBJ2-2	-	TRBV4-1	15	TGCGCCAGCAGCCAAGAACGCAGGGTCGGCGGGGAGCTGTTTTTT	CASSQERRVGGELFF
-	TRBJ1-4	TRBD1	TRBV28	13	TGTGCCAGCGACAGGGGAACTAATGAAAAACTGTTTTTT	CASDRGTNEKLFF
-	TRBJ2-7	-	TRBV5-5	12	TGTGCCAGCAGCTTTTACAGGGACGAGCAGTACTTC	CASSFYRDEQYF
-	TRBJ1-2	-	TRBV5-1	12	TGCGCCAGCAGCTCCGGCAGGTATGGCTACACCTTC	CASSSGRYGYTF
-	TRBJ2-2	TRBD1	TRBV11-2	15	TGTGCCAGCAGCTTAGCAGGGGGCCGTACCGGGGAGCTGTTTTTT	CASSLAGGRTGELFF
-	TRBJ2-7	-	TRBV19	14	TGTGCCAGTAGTATCGCCCTGAGCCCCTACGAGCAGTACTTC	CASSIALSPYEQYF
-	TRBJ2-3	TRBD1	TRBV5-4	18	TGTGCCAGCAGCGGCCGCAAACCGGGACAGGGGACGACAGATACGCAGTATTTT	CASSGRKPGQGTTDTQYF
-	TRBJ2-3	TRBD2	TRBV20-1	15	TGCAGTGCTAGTTCTGCGGGAGGTAGCACAGATACGCAGTATTTT	CSASSAGGSTDTQYF
once	TRBJ2-7	-	TRBV6-1	14	TGTGCCAGCAGTGAGCGCGGGCGGTCCTACGAGCAGTACTTC	CASSERGRSYEQYF
-	TRBJ2-5	-	TRBV7-2	16	TGTGCCAGCAGCTTATACCTACTAGGTGCCGGGGAGACCCAGTACTTC	CASSLYLLGAGETQYF
-	TRBJ2-7	TRBD2	TRBV11-3	15	TGTGCCAGCAGCCAAGCGGGAGGGCCCTCTGACGAGCAGTACTTC	CASSQAGGPSDEQYF
-	TRBJ2-7	TRBD1	TRBV19	16	TGTGCCAGTACCCCTTCCCCGGGACAGGGTACCTACGAGCAGTACTTC	CASTPSPGQGTYEQYF
-	TRBJ1-2	-	TRBV5-4	16	TGTGCCAGCAGCTTGGCTCGCCAGGAGGCTAACTATGGCTACACCTTC	CASSLARQEANYGYTF
once	TRBJ2-1	-	TRBV24-1	16	TGTGCCACCAGTGATTCAGGGAGGAGGTCCTACAATGAGCAGTTCTTC	CATSDSGRRSYNEQFF
-	TRBJ2-1	TRBD2	TRBV6-4	15	TGTGCCAGCAGTGACTGGGCGGGGGGAGTCAATGAGCAGTTCTTC	CASSDWAGGVNEQFF
-	TRBJ1-6	TRBD1	TRBV30	16	TGTGCCTGGAGTGCCCCCAGGACAGGGGGCCTTTCACCCCTCCACTTT	CAWSAPRTGGLSPLHF